The sample holds one count of the clone carrying this TCR beta chain. This sample was included in a study of blood T cell repertoires in COVID-19. At the level of the study: PBMCs, B-cell-depleted T cells, or T cells provided the cDNA or gDNA that made up the material.

Here immunoSEQ multiplex PCR was the method, and the copy in TCRdb shows in-frame clones only, minus some. The sample carries roughly 300,000 clones, about 92% recorded once. Membership in each cohort depended on participant-reported clinical history. The receptor comes from a woman under 40 who had recovered from COVID-19. The sample comprised PBMCs or T cells enriched from blood (not recorded which).

The CDR3 nucleotides read TGTGCCAGCAGCAAGCTAGCGGGAGGTTACGAGCAGTACTTC. Residues: CASSKLAGGYEQYF. The chain has TRBV7-2 and TRBJ2-7; 11 bases fit TRBD2. Germline V gene data show CDR1 as SGHTA and CDR2 as FQGNSA. This CDR3 is built from 14 residues. After removal of 5 bases from V and 4 bases from J, the junction contained 4 bases not matched to a gene.